These 5 T cell receptor beta chains share one sample of origin, sequenced in a study of CD8 T cells in ankylosing spondylitis. Findings of the study overall: For ankylosing spondylitis blood, a TCR beta motif of 7 or 8 highly homologous variants appeared characteristic.

One entry per CDR3 protein, called by TCRdb with MiXCR from the 5' RACE reads. The data show about 460,000 distinct CDR3 sequences, approximately 5% seen once. Their antigen targets remain unknown. Sequenced material: blood, either unsorted or a sorted T cell fraction (not recorded which). Source of these receptors: a male donor with ankylosing spondylitis.

This clonotype was found many times. V and J are TRBV5-1 and TRBJ1-2; D may be TRBD1 (5 bases). Germline V gives CDR1 SGHRS, CDR2 YFSETQ. The CDR3 is 16 amino acids. Trimming pared 4 bases from V and 3 bases from J, leaving 19 bases between. In DNA form, the CDR3 reads TGCGCCAGCAGCGGGGGGGGAGCAGGGCAGGACTATGGCTACACCTTC. Its protein product is CASSGGGAGQDYGYTF.

This clonotype was counted at least ten times. This chain joins TRBV29-1 and TRBJ1-2, with TRBD1 matching 8 bases. V shed 3 bases, J shed 2 bases, and the junction held 2 bases outside the gene matches. The germline CDR1 and CDR2 sequences are SQVTM and ANQGSEA. The CDR3 covers 13 residues. The CDR3 DNA reads as TGCAGCGTTGAGCGGACAGGGAACTATGGCTACACCTTC. This sequence encodes CSVERTGNYGYTF. The full variable domain, rest sourced from reference TRBV29-1 and TRBJ1-2, is SAVISQKPSRDICQRGTSLTIQCQVDSQVTMMFWYRQQPGQSLTLIATANQGSEATYESGFVIDKFPISRPNLTFSTLTVSNMSPEDSSIYLCSVERTGNYGYTFGSGTRLTVV.

This chain joins TRBV3-1 and TRBJ1-2; D not certain. From germline, CDR1 is LGHDT and CDR2 YNNKEL (reference sequence). V was trimmed by 8 bases and J by 5 bases, leaving 9 bases between them. The CDR3 is 11 residues long. The CDR3 is CASATGYGYTF. CDR3 sequence (DNA): TGTGCCAGCGCCACCGGGTATGGCTACACCTTC.

This clonotype was seen many times. This sequence joins TRBV29-1 and TRBJ2-5, with 7 bases lining up with TRBD2. V lost 7 bases to trimming and J lost 4 bases; unmatched junction nucleotides: 6. The CDR3 extends over 12 amino acids. The V gene's germline CDR1 is SQVTM and CDR2 ANQGSEA. In DNA form, the CDR3 reads TGCAGCGAGCGGGGTGGGGGAGAGACCCAGTACTTC. This translates into CSERGGGETQYF.

There are many counts of this clonotype. The CDR3 region is CASSLYVNTGELFF. The CDR3 bases are TGTGCCAGCAGTTTATACGTTAACACCGGGGAGCTGTTTTTT. The chain employs TRBV28 and TRBJ2-2; unclear D gene. Deletions cut 1 base from V and 2 bases from J, with 5 bases between. CDR3 length: 14 residues. Germline CDR1 is MDHEN and CDR2 is SYDVKM.